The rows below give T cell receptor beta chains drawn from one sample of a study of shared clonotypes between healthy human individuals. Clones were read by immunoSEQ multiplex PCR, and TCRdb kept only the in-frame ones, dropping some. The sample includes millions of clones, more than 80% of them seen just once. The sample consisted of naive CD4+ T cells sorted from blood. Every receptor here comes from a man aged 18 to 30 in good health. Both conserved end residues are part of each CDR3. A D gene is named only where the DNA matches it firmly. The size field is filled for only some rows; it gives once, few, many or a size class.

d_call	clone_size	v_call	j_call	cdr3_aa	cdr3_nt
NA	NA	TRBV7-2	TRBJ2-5	CASSPRGRSQETQYF	TGTGCCAGCAGCCCCCGGGGCAGAAGCCAAGAGACCCAGTACTTC
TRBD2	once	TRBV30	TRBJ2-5	CAWSVRRTSGGTQETQYF	TGTGCCTGGAGTGTACGGAGGACTAGCGGGGGAACCCAAGAGACCCAGTACTTC
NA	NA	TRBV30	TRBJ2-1	CAWRTPGRLNEQFF	TGTGCCTGGAGGACCCCGGGACGGCTAAATGAGCAGTTCTTC
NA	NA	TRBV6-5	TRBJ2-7	CASSRRQAGDEQYF	TGTGCCAGCAGTCGTCGACAGGCCGGGGACGAGCAGTACTTC
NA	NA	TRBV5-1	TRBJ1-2	CASSSSGQPPWGF	TGCGCCAGCAGTAGTTCCGGACAGCCCCCATGGGGCTTC
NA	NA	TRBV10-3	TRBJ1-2	CAISESRDPYGYTF	TGTGCCATCAGTGAGTCGAGGGACCCCTATGGCTACACCTTC
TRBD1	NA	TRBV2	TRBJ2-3	CASSQTGTGTADTQYF	TGTGCCAGCAGCCAAACCGGGACAGGGACAGCAGATACGCAGTATTTT
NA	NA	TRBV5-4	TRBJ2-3	CASSLDPKLTDTQYF	TGTGCCAGCAGCTTGGACCCAAAACTCACAGATACGCAGTATTTT
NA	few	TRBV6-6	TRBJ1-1	CASSQGMDTEAFF	TGTGCCAGCAGTCAGGGTATGGACACTGAAGCTTTCTTT
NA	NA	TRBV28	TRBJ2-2	CASRPGQLNTGELFF	TGTGCCAGCAGACCGGGACAACTGAACACCGGGGAGCTGTTTTTT
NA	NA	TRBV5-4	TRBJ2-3	CASSLLEGWGSTDTQYF	TGTGCCAGCAGCTTGCTGGAGGGTTGGGGAAGCACAGATACGCAGTATTTT
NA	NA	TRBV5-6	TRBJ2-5	CASSYQETQYF	TGTGCCAGCAGCTACCAAGAGACCCAGTACTTC
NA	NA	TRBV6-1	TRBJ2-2	CASSARTALNTGELFF	TGTGCCAGCAGTGCTCGGACAGCTTTGAACACCGGGGAGCTGTTTTTT
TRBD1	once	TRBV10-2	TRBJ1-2	CASSRQGNLGGYTF	TGCGCCAGCAGTCGACAGGGGAACCTTGGTGGCTACACCTTC
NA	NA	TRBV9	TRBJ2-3	CASSVAGTDTQYF	TGTGCCAGCAGCGTCGCGGGCACAGATACGCAGTATTTT
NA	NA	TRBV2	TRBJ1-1	CASGGNTEAFF	TGTGCCAGCGGAGGGAATACTGAAGCTTTCTTT